The clone carrying this T cell receptor (beta chain) was picked up a small number of times. The antigen remains undetermined. This sample is part of a study of cytomegalovirus exposure and HLA in healthy donors. Primers for the PCR totalled 60 Vbeta and 13 Jbeta. The method was immunoSEQ multiplex PCR; TCRdb's version includes in-frame clones alone and lacks a portion of them. This sample carries approximately 170,000 clones, about four fifths of them seen once, and the ten largest clones take 7% to 9%. Germline CDR1 and CDR2: GTSNPN and SVGIG (reference sequence). V was cut by 4 bases and J by 10 bases, with 10 bases left in between. The CDR3 is 11 amino acids. General study findings and limits: A few V segments could not be told apart, such as TRBV6-2 and TRBV6-3, and were left out. Common viral pathogens were later found to be apparently linked to several of the most significant clusters. A few CMV-associated chains were confirmed in vitro to be specific for CMV antigens.

The sequencing input was PBMCs. This TCR came from a male donor in good health and CMV-seropositive. V gene TRBV30 combines with J gene TRBJ1-4, with D possibly TRBD1 on 5 matching bases. The CDR3 here is CAWITGGKLFF. The CDR3 DNA sequence: TGTGCCTGGATCACCGGGGGAAAACTGTTTTTT.